The T cell receptor (beta chain) under discussion was sequenced for a study of blood T cell repertoires in COVID-19. Study details: COVID-19 samples, acute and convalescent, were from the United States, Italy and Spain. PBMCs, B-cell-depleted T cells, or T cells provided the cDNA or gDNA that made up the material.

Sequencing used immunoSEQ multiplex PCR; TCRdb keeps in-frame clones, though not all of them. Here the sample spans 250,000 to 350,000 clones, 80% to 90% being singletons. V dropped 0 bases and J dropped 0 bases, with 9 bases sitting between them. The CDR3 has 15 amino acids. Germline V CDR1 and CDR2: LGHDT, YNNKEL (reference sequence). This TCR was sampled from a man younger than 40 with acute or convalescent COVID-19. Sequences were obtained from peripheral blood. The J gene is TRBJ2-7, the V gene TRBV3-1 (or the pseudogene TRBV3-2), with D uncertain. CDR3 residues: CASSQELRNSYEQYF. CDR3 DNA: TGTGCCAGCAGCCAAGAGCTGCGGAACTCCTACGAGCAGTACTTC.